Described below is a single TCR beta chain sequence and its context. Its antigen is undetermined. These data originate in a study of blood T cells in healthy people across ages. With a J-beta primer mix and a sample-barcoded 5' primer, a second PCR ran about 7 to 12 cycles. MiXCR, run by TCRdb on the 5' RACE reads, gives a single entry per CDR3 protein. Of some 760,000 distinct CDR3 sequences in the sample, around 25% were seen once. Study outcomes and limitations: No conclusive comparison of naive versus antigen-experienced cells was possible with unsorted PBMCs.

A further study also used this sample, focusing on T cells of mothers and their children. That paper notes: Related mother and child pairs showed slightly greater overlap (not significant) than unrelated pairs did.

The sequence was obtained from a boy between 10 and 17 years old in good health. The sample taken for sequencing was blood.

The CDR3 protein is CASRDTALETQYF. In nucleotides, the CDR3 is TGTGCCAGCCGGGACACTGCCCTAGAGACCCAGTACTTC. The rearrangement joins TRBV28 to TRBJ2-5; a weak D match, TRBD1 (6 bases). The germline gives CDR1 MDHEN, CDR2 SYDVKM. This CDR3 is 13 amino acids long. Trimming removed 8 bases at V and 4 bases at J, with 14 bases between. The full variable domain, completed using reference TRBV28 and TRBJ2-5, is DVKVTQSSRYLVKRTGEKVFLECVQDMDHENMFWYRQDPGLGLRLIYFSYDVKMKEKGDIPEGYSVSREKKERFSLILESASTNQTSMYLCASRDTALETQYFGPGTRLLVL.